This T cell receptor (beta chain) was identified during a study of shared clonotypes between healthy human individuals (TCRdb year 2020). Turning to the overall study: The cohort comprised a couple of women and three men aged 18 to 49 years. To estimate repertoire size and how much clonotype sharing occurs between individuals, the study deeply sequenced the blood TCR repertoires of several healthy adults. Libraries were prepared and TCR repertoires were sequenced by different laboratories using diverse techniques, in order to increase sequencing depth and limit assay-specific biases. Each donor's leukapheresis produced roughly between roughly 0.85 and 10 billion PBMCs.

The paper's findings and limits, for the study overall: Because the study included a small number of donors, the genetic and exposure-history diversity represented was limited. Based on pairwise subsampling, the degree of clonotype sharing among donors was expected to be affected by sequencing depth. Only blood was sampled, and tissue TCR repertoires likely differ from those in blood.

Using the deep immunoSEQ assay, multiplex PCR amplified TCR CDR3 regions from genomic DNA. Extracted genomic DNA from each cell subset was spread evenly across all wells of several immunoSEQ 96-well plates, with each plate serving as a replicate. For unsorted PBMC, approximately 290 ng of genomic DNA, equivalent to approximately 30,000 T cell genomes, went into each replicate PCR. Genomic DNA from unsorted PBMC was sequenced over ten immunoSEQ deep assay plates. Purified libraries were measured with a Qubit 3.0 fluorometer, size-checked on a Bioanalyzer 2100, and measured again with the KAPA Library Quantification kit. Every immunoSEQ 96-well plate was sequenced on a separate single-read 150-cycle Illumina NextSeq 550 flow cell. Regarding the original processing steps: Because only junctional sequences without quality scores were contained in the immunoSEQ output, filtering matching that applied to full-length reads could not be performed. To assign V/J genes and CDR3, sequences were annotated against IMGT germline references using PyIR, a Python wrapper for IgBLAST v1.9. Any read was removed if the V/J assignment was weak (E-value above 1e-6), the CDR3 was missing, or the read contained stop codons, out-of-frame junctions, or ambiguous translated residues. V3J clonotypes were defined by identical inferred V gene, J gene, and CDR3 amino acid sequence. To compute the percentage overlap between repertoires, the number of shared unique clonotypes was divided by the size of the smaller repertoire. RTK rarefaction, the Chao1 estimator, and Recon v2.1 estimates of unobserved clonotypes were used to assess repertoire richness. TCRdb re-hosts the immuneACCESS table, in-frame sequences only. Its copies lack some clones; in the studies checked, an unresolved V gene accounts for under half of them, and the cause for the rest is not known. Clone size and V and J calls were adopted from that table, with D and trimming inferred from the DNA. In this sample the table shows approximately 480,000 clones, 75% to 80% of which occur a single time. The leading ten clones occupy roughly an eighth of the sample.

To note about this clone: Its antigen is not yet known. Per-base qualities were not stored, and no clone one base away is much larger.

The donors were healthy, HIV-negative adults with no recently reported acute infections or vaccinations. Every donor was a Caucasian adult residing in Nashville, Tennessee, USA. For unsorted samples, tens of millions of PBMCs were counted, and genomic DNA was extracted using the QIAamp DNA Blood Mini kit. After blood collection by leukapheresis, PBMCs were isolated using Ficoll-Histopaque density gradient centrifugation and then cryopreserved in the vapor phase of liquid nitrogen. V and J lose 4 bases and 2 bases, and a span of 9 bases separates them. In the germline V gene (reference sequence), CDR1 corresponds to MNHNY and CDR2 to SVGAGI. Measured from the cysteine to the phenylalanine, the CDR3 is 14 residues long. Only the CDR3 region is kept as DNA, spanning 42 bases read in frame from base 1.

The rearrangement combines TRBV6-6 with TRBJ2-1, with TRBD2 perhaps the D gene, on 5 matching bases. The source is a woman between 40 and 50 years old in good health. Some clones in this sample may be carry-over from other donors' samples. The material sequenced was PBMCs. The DNA sequence is given as TGTGCCAGCAGTTCCGGGAACGCCTACAATGAGCAGTTCTTC. Its translation is CASSSGNAYNEQFF.